The rows below give T cell receptor beta chains drawn from one sample of a study of cytomegalovirus exposure and HLA in healthy donors. TCRdb keeps only in-frame clones here, not all; method: immunoSEQ multiplex PCR. Counted here are some 100,000 clones, 77% occurring once; the ten biggest clones make up approximately 11%. The sample consisted of PBMCs. The source of these receptors is a man aged 35-49 years in good health and CMV-seropositive. Each CDR3 is given with its conserved first and last residue. D genes are given only for firm matches. Size tells how often a clone was seen (once, few, many) or the class of an expanded clone, and some rows leave it out.

D | J | V | size | DNA | CDR3
TRBD1 | TRBJ1-5 | TRBV18 | . | TGTGCCAGCTCACCACGGACAGGGGGCAATCAGCCCCAGCATTTT | CASSPRTGGNQPQHF
. | TRBJ2-7 | TRBV4-1 | . | TGCGCCAGCAGCCAAGAATCGTCTCAGGGGGGCCTGGGTGAGCAGTACTTC | CASSQESSQGGLGEQYF
. | TRBJ2-2 | TRBV5-4 | few | TGTGCCAGCAGCGCACAGGGTAAGGTTAACACCGGGGAGCTGTTTTTT | CASSAQGKVNTGELFF
TRBD1 | TRBJ2-7 | TRBV28 | few | TGTGCCAGCAGTTTAGTCACCGGGACAGGTCTCTACGAGCAGTACTTC | CASSLVTGTGLYEQYF
TRBD2 | TRBJ2-1 | TRBV15 | . | TGTGCCACCAGCAAACCGGGACTAGCTAAAAATGAGCAGTTCTTC | CATSKPGLAKNEQFF
. | TRBJ2-1 | TRBV28 | . | TGTGCCAGCAGTAGTTTTCGAGACAATGAGCAGTTCTTC | CASSSFRDNEQFF
TRBD1 | TRBJ2-5 | TRBV6-7 | few | TGTGCCAGCAGTACCGAGAATTGCGGGACAGGGGTGGAAGAGACCCAGTACTTC | CASSTENCGTGVEETQYF
TRBD1 | TRBJ2-5 | TRBV9 | . | TGTGCCAGCAGCTACTTCGACAGGGGCATCGGGGAGACCCAGTACTTC | CASSYFDRGIGETQYF
. | TRBJ1-5 | TRBV6-4 | once | TGTGCCAGCTCCGGGAGGCCACCGGACCTCAATCAGCCCCAGCATTTT | CASSGRPPDLNQPQHF
. | TRBJ2-7 | TRBV7-9 | . | TGTTCCAGCAGCTTAGACTACAGGGGGGGGTCCTACGAGCAGTACTTC | CSSSLDYRGGSYEQYF
. | TRBJ1-1 | TRBV6-1 | many | TGTGCCAGCAGGACTAGGGGGGGCACTGAAGCTTTCTTT | CASRTRGGTEAFF
. | TRBJ1-5 | TRBV9 | . | TGTGCCAGCAGCGTACCCGGGGGGCGGCATTTT | CASSVPGGRHF
. | TRBJ1-5 | TRBV7-2 | . | TGTGCCAGCAGCCTACAGGGCAATGGCAATCAGCCCCAGCATTTT | CASSLQGNGNQPQHF
TRBD1 | TRBJ1-1 | TRBV6-5 | . | TGTGCCAGCAGTTCCATTACGGCTGGACAGGACACTGAAGCTTTCTTT | CASSSITAGQDTEAFF
TRBD1 | TRBJ2-5 | TRBV5-1 | . | TGCGCCAGCAGCAAGGACAGGGTGTACCAAGAGACCCAGTACTTC | CASSKDRVYQETQYF
TRBD1 | TRBJ2-5 | TRBV6-6 | . | TGTGCCAGCAGTTACGGGACAGATCAAGAGACCCAGTACTTC | CASSYGTDQETQYF
. | TRBJ2-2 | TRBV5-1 | . | TGCGCCAGCAGCTTGGTCTACTCGAACACCGGGGAGCTGTTTTTT | CASSLVYSNTGELFF
. | TRBJ2-7 | TRBV11-3 | . | TGTGCCAGCAGCTTAGATCCGGGGTACGAGCAGTACTTC | CASSLDPGYEQYF
. | TRBJ1-6 | TRBV13 | . | TGTGCCAGCAGCAACGACAGGAATAATTCACCCCTCCACTTT | CASSNDRNNSPLHF
TRBD1 | TRBJ1-1 | TRBV29-1 | . | TGCAGCGCCTATGGACAGGGGGCGGGCACTGAAGCTTTCTTT | CSAYGQGAGTEAFF
TRBD2 | TRBJ2-1 | TRBV4-2 | . | TGTGCCAGCAGCGAGAACGTGGCTAGCGGGGGCTTATTCTACAATGAGCAGTTCTTC | CASSENVASGGLFYNEQFF
TRBD1 | TRBJ1-4 | TRBV5-4 | . | TGTGCCAGCAGCCACCGGGACAGGGGGTGGGCTAATGAAAAACTGTTTTTT | CASSHRDRGWANEKLFF
. | TRBJ2-7 | TRBV6-1 | . | TGTGCCAGCAGTGAAGCTTCTACGTCCCCCTACGAGCAGTACTTC | CASSEASTSPYEQYF
. | TRBJ2-1 | TRBV6-6 | . | TGTGCCAGCAGTGACACGTACAATGAGCAGTTCTTC | CASSDTYNEQFF
. | TRBJ2-3 | TRBV7-2 | few | TGCGCCAGCAGCCAACCCTACGGGCCTAGCGGCACAGATACGCAGTATTTT | CASSQPYGPSGTDTQYF
. | TRBJ1-4 | TRBV4-1 | few | TGCGCCAGCAGCCAAGTGGGCGGGGGCGACAATGAAAAACTGTTTTTT | CASSQVGGGDNEKLFF
. | TRBJ1-2 | TRBV19 | once | TGTGCCAGTAGTATCGGTCGCGGGGCGCGGGGCTACACCTTC | CASSIGRGARGYTF
TRBD1 | TRBJ1-6 | TRBV9 | . | TGTGCCAGCACGGCCGTTGAACCCCTCAGGGGGCCTCTAGGACCCCTCCACTTT | CASTAVEPLRGPLGPLHF
. | TRBJ2-1 | TRBV7-9 | . | TGTTCCAGCAGCTTAGAACCAGGGGCGCTGATTTACAATGAGCAGTTCTTC | CSSSLEPGALIYNEQFF
TRBD1 | TRBJ2-7 | TRBV5-1 | . | TGCGCCAGCAGCTTGGCCAGGGGGCGAGGCGAGCAGTACTTC | CASSLARGRGEQYF
TRBD2 | TRBJ2-5 | TRBV2 | . | TGTGCCAGCAGGAAAGCTAGCGGGGGGGCGTTAGAGACCCAGTACTTC | CASRKASGGALETQYF
TRBD2 | TRBJ2-5 | TRBV5-5 | . | TGTGCCAGCAGCTTATATGACGGGGGGGAGACCCAGTACTTC | CASSLYDGGETQYF
TRBD1 | TRBJ1-5 | TRBV27 | . | TGTGCCAGCAGTCGACGGACAGGGAGACGCCATCAGCCCCAGCATTTT | CASSRRTGRRHQPQHF
TRBD1 | TRBJ1-1 | TRBV18 | . | TGTGCCAGCTCACCTGGGACAGGATCGAACACTGAAGCTTTCTTT | CASSPGTGSNTEAFF
. | TRBJ1-1 | TRBV6-1 | . | TGTGCCAGCAGCAGGGGACAAAACACTGAAGCTTTCTTT | CASSRGQNTEAFF
. | TRBJ2-7 | TRBV15 | . | TGTGCCACCAGCGGCCTAGGTGGCTCCTACGAGCAGTACTTC | CATSGLGGSYEQYF
. | TRBJ2-5 | TRBV18 | . | TGTGCCAGCTCACCGACAGGGAGGGAGACCCAGTACTTC | CASSPTGRETQYF
TRBD2 | TRBJ2-3 | TRBV7-2 | . | TGTGCCAGCAGCTTAACCGGGGGGTGGACAGATACGCAGTATTTT | CASSLTGGWTDTQYF
. | TRBJ1-2 | TRBV18 | . | TGTGCCAGCTCACCGACCACAGGCCTGTATGGCTACACCTTC | CASSPTTGLYGYTF
TRBD2 | TRBJ2-1 | TRBV6-5 | . | TGTGCCAGCAGGAGCGGGGGCAGCTCCTACAATGAGCAGTTCTTC | CASRSGGSSYNEQFF
. | TRBJ2-2 | TRBV28 | . | TGTGCCAGCATAGACAGGCCGAACACCGGGGAGCTGTTTTTT | CASIDRPNTGELFF
. | TRBJ2-2 | TRBV15 | . | TGTGCCACCAGCAGAGAGCTGTACAGGATAAACACCGGGGAGCTGTTTTTT | CATSRELYRINTGELFF
TRBD2 | TRBJ2-3 | TRBV7-2 | . | TGTGCCAGCAGATCCCCCGGCGGGGGGGATACGCAGTATTTT | CASRSPGGGDTQYF
TRBD1 | TRBJ2-2 | TRBV7-8 | . | TGTGCCAGCAGCTCCCAAGGACAGGGGTACACCGGGGAGCTGTTTTTT | CASSSQGQGYTGELFF
TRBD2 | TRBJ2-1 | TRBV19 | . | TGTGCCAGTAGTATGGGACTAGCGGCTAGCTCCTACAATGAGCAGTTCTTC | CASSMGLAASSYNEQFF
. | TRBJ2-7 | TRBV6-5 | . | TGTGCCAGCAGCTCCGGGACAAAACCCGAGCAGTACTTC | CASSSGTKPEQYF
. | TRBJ1-4 | TRBV28 | . | TGTGCCAGCACCGAAGGCCGGGGGGGGCTGTTTTTT | CASTEGRGGLFF
TRBD1 | TRBJ2-7 | TRBV7-2 | . | TGTGCCAGCAGCTTAAGGCCCGGGGGAGGTCGGACAGGGCCCTACGAGCAGTACTTC | CASSLRPGGGRTGPYEQYF
. | TRBJ1-4 | TRBV7-9 | . | TGTGCCAGCAGCTTACGTAGGACAGATTCAACTAATGAAAAACTGTTTTTT | CASSLRRTDSTNEKLFF
TRBD1 | TRBJ1-2 | TRBV5-1 | . | TGCGCCAGCAGCTGGACAGGGTCTAATTCTGGCTACACCTTC | CASSWTGSNSGYTF
. | TRBJ1-1 | TRBV5-8 | once | TGTGCCAGCAGCTTGTTTTCAGGGCGGATATTTGAAGCTTTCTTT | CASSLFSGRIFEAFF
TRBD1 | TRBJ2-2 | TRBV11-1 | . | TGTGCCAGCAGCCGGCCCCAGACAGGGGGCCAGACCGGGGAGCTGTTTTTT | CASSRPQTGGQTGELFF
. | TRBJ2-7 | TRBV15 | . | TGTGCCACCAGCAGAGAGAGGAGATATTCCTACGAGCAGTACTTC | CATSRERRYSYEQYF
. | TRBJ1-5 | TRBV6-1 | . | TGTGCCAGCAGGGAGGGGACCCTGATGGAGTCCCAGCATTTT | CASREGTLMESQHF
. | TRBJ1-2 | TRBV7-3 | few | TGTGCCAGCATCCCCAGGGATGGCGGCTACACCTTC | CASIPRDGGYTF
TRBD1 | TRBJ1-2 | TRBV30 | . | TGTGCTTGGGGACAGGCCTACTATGGCTACACCTTC | CAWGQAYYGYTF
TRBD1 | TRBJ2-7 | TRBV5-4 | . | TGTGCCAGCAGCTTAGGCGGGACAGGGCGGTACGAGCAGTACTTC | CASSLGGTGRYEQYF
. | TRBJ1-5 | TRBV12-1 | . | TGTGCCAGCAGCTTTATGACAGCGATATGTCCCCTCGAAATTTTTGGCAATCAGCCCCAGCATTTT | CASSFMTAICPLEIFGNQPQHF